These T cell receptor beta chains were read from a single sample in a study of blood T cell repertoires in COVID-19. Sequenced by immunoSEQ multiplex PCR; TCRdb stores in-frame clones only, minus some. The repertoire holds roughly 200,000 clones, with approximately 79% as singletons. The sample consisted of peripheral blood. Receptors originate from a man aged 50 to 60 who had recovered from COVID-19. The CDR3 runs from the conserved cysteine through the conserved F or W. D genes are given only for firm matches. Expanded clones get a size class; other rows say once, few or many, or leave the size out.

TRBD1,many,TRBJ1-2,TRBV19,CASSPRTGRDDYGYTF,TGTGCCAGTAGTCCTCGGACAGGGCGAGACGACTATGGCTACACCTTC
TRBD2,-,TRBJ2-3,TRBV7-7,CASSLSLAGATDTQYF,TGTGCCAGCAGCTTATCCCTAGCGGGGGCCACAGATACGCAGTATTTT
TRBD2,-,TRBJ2-1,TRBV10-3,CAISESRTSASNEQFF,TGTGCCATCAGTGAGTCAAGGACTAGCGCAAGCAATGAGCAGTTCTTC
TRBD1,-,TRBJ1-6,TRBV28,CASRPGTGFNSPLHF,TGTGCCAGCAGACCCGGGACAGGGTTTAATTCACCCCTCCACTTT
-,-,TRBJ1-3,TRBV7-2,CASSLDAGLSGNTIYF,TGTGCCAGCAGCTTAGATGCAGGGCTATCTGGAAACACCATATATTTT
-,few,TRBJ1-5,TRBV20-1,CSASSEIGNQPQHF,TGCAGTGCTAGTTCGGAGATTGGCAATCAGCCCCAGCATTTT
TRBD2,-,TRBJ2-1,TRBV6-2/TRBV6-3,CASSSYGRARNEQFF,TGTGCCAGCAGCTCCTACGGGAGGGCGAGGAATGAGCAGTTCTTC
-,-,TRBJ2-1,TRBV20-1,CSARTNEQFF,TGCAGTGCTAGGACTAATGAGCAGTTCTTC
-,-,TRBJ1-4,TRBV5-4,CASSLKQGTTNEKLFF,TGTGCCAGCAGCTTGAAGCAGGGAACAACTAATGAAAAACTGTTTTTT
TRBD1,-,TRBJ2-3,TRBV5-1,CASTGTGGPDTQYF,TGCGCCAGCACCGGGACAGGGGGGCCAGATACGCAGTATTTT
-,-,TRBJ1-5,TRBV18,CASSPGQADQPQHF,TGTGCCAGCTCACCAGGGCAGGCAGATCAGCCCCAGCATTTT
-,-,TRBJ2-3,TRBV11-2,CASSLALSTDTQYF,TGTGCCAGCAGCTTAGCCCTTTCCACAGATACGCAGTATTTT
TRBD1,-,TRBJ2-7,TRBV18,CASSRGQGADYEQYF,TGTGCCAGCTCAAGGGGGCAGGGGGCGGACTACGAGCAGTACTTC
-,-,TRBJ2-1,TRBV19,CASSANRVHEQFF,TGTGCCAGTAGTGCAAACAGGGTCCATGAGCAGTTCTTC
TRBD2,-,TRBJ2-1,TRBV28,CASNRGLAGNNEQFF,TGTGCCAGCAACAGAGGGCTAGCGGGAAACAATGAGCAGTTCTTC
-,-,TRBJ2-1,TRBV9,CASSVEEGPSYNEQFF,TGTGCCAGCAGCGTAGAAGAGGGCCCCTCCTACAATGAGCAGTTCTTC
-,-,TRBJ2-7,TRBV27,CASSSQGISYEQYF,TGTGCCAGCAGTTCACAGGGAATTTCCTACGAGCAGTACTTC
-,once,TRBJ1-2,TRBV6-5,CASRATAGYGYTF,TGTGCCAGCAGAGCGACAGCAGGCTATGGCTACACCTTC
-,-,TRBJ2-3,TRBV30,CAWSVRERVADTQYF,TGTGCCTGGAGTGTACGGGAGAGGGTAGCAGATACGCAGTATTTT
-,few,TRBJ2-7,TRBV30,CAWNRGSTSYEQYF,TGTGCCTGGAATCGGGGGTCAACCTCCTACGAGCAGTACTTC
TRBD2,-,TRBJ2-1,TRBV27,CASRPPVAGISYNEQFF,TGTGCCAGCAGACCTCCCGTAGCGGGAATCTCCTACAATGAGCAGTTCTTC
TRBD1,-,TRBJ2-7,TRBV19,CASSIADRGGVEQYF,TGTGCCAGTAGTATAGCCGACAGGGGTGGCGTCGAGCAGTACTTC
-,-,TRBJ1-5,TRBV4-1,CASSETSRDQPQHF,TGCGCCAGCAGCGAGACCTCCAGGGATCAGCCCCAGCATTTT
TRBD2,once,TRBJ2-3,TRBV7-3,CASSPQTLAGGSTDTQYF,TGTGCCAGCAGCCCCCAAACTCTAGCGGGAGGATCCACAGATACGCAGTATTTT
TRBD1,-,TRBJ2-6,TRBV28,CASSLFGQGESGANVLTF,TGTGCCAGCAGTTTATTCGGACAGGGGGAGTCTGGGGCCAACGTCCTGACTTTC
-,-,TRBJ2-2,TRBV6-5,CASSYVQTGELFF,TGTGCCAGCAGTTACGTCCAGACCGGGGAGCTGTTTTTT
-,-,TRBJ1-2,TRBV30,CAWSGEYITSYGYTF,TGTGCCTGGAGCGGAGAATACATTACTTCCTATGGCTACACCTTC
-,-,TRBJ2-7,TRBV6-5,CASNRGTSSYEQYF,TGTGCCAGCAATAGGGGGACAAGCTCCTACGAGCAGTACTTC
-,once,TRBJ2-7,TRBV10-2,CASRGHDTSYEQYF,TGCGCCAGCAGGGGACATGATACCTCCTACGAGCAGTACTTC
TRBD2,-,TRBJ2-3,TRBV5-1,CASSSEGTSVTDTQYF,TGCGCCAGCAGCTCGGAGGGGACTAGCGTCACAGATACGCAGTATTTT
TRBD2,-,TRBJ2-1,TRBV4-1,CASSRIAGTSGRNNEQFF,TGCGCCAGCAGCCGAATAGCCGGGACTAGCGGGAGGAACAATGAGCAGTTCTTC
TRBD1,-,TRBJ1-1,TRBV24-1,CATRETGLNTEAFF,TGTGCCACCAGGGAGACAGGGCTGAACACTGAAGCTTTCTTT
TRBD1,-,TRBJ1-5,TRBV19,CASSLTGGGLQPQHF,TGTGCCAGTAGTCTAACAGGGGGCGGACTTCAGCCCCAGCATTTT
-,-,TRBJ2-7,TRBV20-1,CSASDPWGEGDYEQYF,TGCAGTGCTAGTGACCCGTGGGGAGAGGGGGACTACGAGCAGTACTTC
-,-,TRBJ1-1,TRBV5-1,CASSLGGGKGTEAFF,TGCGCCAGCAGCTTGGGTGGAGGGAAGGGCACTGAAGCTTTCTTT
-,once,TRBJ1-2,TRBV28,CASFQNYGYTF,TGTGCCAGCTTTCAAAACTATGGCTACACCTTC
-,-,TRBJ2-7,TRBV4-1,CASSQVVGDLNEQYF,TGCGCCAGCAGCCAAGTTGTGGGAGACTTGAACGAGCAGTACTTC
TRBD2,few,TRBJ2-7,TRBV7-2,CASTTGLAENYEQYF,TGTGCCAGCACCACGGGACTAGCGGAAAACTACGAGCAGTACTTC
TRBD2,-,TRBJ2-1,TRBV28,CASSLGRAGGPGSYNEQFF,TGTGCCAGCAGTTTAGGAAGAGCGGGAGGCCCGGGCTCCTACAATGAGCAGTTCTTC
-,-,TRBJ1-5,TRBV21-1,CASSTCLSGQGSNQPQHF,TGTGCCAGCAGTACATGTTTATCGGGACAGGGGAGCAATCAGCCCCAGCATTTT
TRBD1,-,TRBJ2-3,TRBV30,CAWRRTGGMDTQYF,TGTGCCTGGAGACGGACAGGGGGCATGGATACGCAGTATTTT
TRBD1,-,TRBJ2-2,TRBV5-6,CASSFGTGNTGELFF,TGTGCCAGCAGCTTTGGGACAGGGAACACCGGGGAGCTGTTTTTT
TRBD1,-,TRBJ1-4,TRBV27,CASSWDRQSNEKLFF,TGTGCCAGCAGTTGGGACAGGCAATCTAATGAAAAACTGTTTTTT
TRBD2,once,TRBJ2-5,TRBV7-2,CASSPLGRGGWKTQYF,TGTGCCAGCAGCCCCTTGGGACGGGGGGGGTGGAAGACCCAGTACTTC
TRBD2,-,TRBJ2-7,TRBV18,CASSPREAGAVREQYF,TGTGCCAGCTCACCGCGGGAGGCAGGGGCGGTTCGCGAGCAGTACTTC
TRBD2,-,TRBJ2-3,TRBV10-3,CAIRITSGSPADTQYF,TGTGCCATCAGGATAACTAGCGGGAGTCCCGCAGATACGCAGTATTTT
TRBD1,-,TRBJ1-5,TRBV12-5,CASGLEGTGFRDNQPQHF,TGTGCTAGTGGTTTGGAGGGGACAGGGTTTCGTGACAATCAGCCCCAGCATTTT
TRBD2,-,TRBJ2-2,TRBV10-1,CASSPGTSGLNTGELFF,TGCGCCAGCAGCCCCGGGACTAGCGGACTAAACACCGGGGAGCTGTTTTTT
-,-,TRBJ1-1,TRBV5-4,CASSKTDNPEAFF,TGTGCCAGCAGCAAGACAGATAACCCTGAAGCTTTCTTT
-,few,TRBJ2-5,TRBV14,CASSHFYISRETQYF,TGTGCCAGCAGCCACTTTTACATTTCACGAGAGACCCAGTACTTC
-,-,TRBJ1-1,TRBV7-9,CASSLTEKAFF,TGTGCCAGCAGCTTAACAGAGAAAGCTTTCTTT
-,-,TRBJ1-5,TRBV28,CASSGRRVGQPQHF,TGTGCCAGCAGTGGCCGCAGGGTAGGGCAGCCCCAGCATTTT
-,-,TRBJ2-5,TRBV30,CAWLQWGRETQYF,TGTGCCTGGCTGCAGTGGGGGAGGGAGACCCAGTACTTC
-,once,TRBJ2-2,TRBV11-2,CASSFPRGGGNTGELFF,TGTGCCAGCAGCTTCCCCCGAGGGGGGGGGAACACCGGGGAGCTGTTTTTT
-,-,TRBJ2-7,TRBV4-2,CASSQDLGGAYEQYF,TGTGCCAGCAGCCAAGATTTAGGAGGGGCCTACGAGCAGTACTTC
-,-,TRBJ2-7,TRBV10-2,CASTDPGSYEQYF,TGCGCCAGCACCGATCCGGGGTCCTACGAGCAGTACTTC
TRBD2,-,TRBJ2-1,TRBV28,CASSSRLAGADEQFF,TGTGCCAGCAGTTCCCGGTTAGCGGGAGCCGATGAGCAGTTCTTC